This T cell receptor (beta chain) is drawn from a study of identical twins. Whole-study findings and limits: Beta out-of-frame twin sharing showed a weaker excess.

V gave up 6 bases and J gave up 4 bases, with 13 bases separating them. This CDR3 region has 13 residues. In this sample, this clonotype turned up many times. Antigen unknown. MiXCR was run by TCRdb on the 5' RACE reads, yielding one entry per CDR3 protein. Here the sample spans about 430,000 distinct CDR3 sequences, 18% being singletons. The TCR originated in a man in his fifties in good health. Sequenced: naive T cells sorted from blood. This chain links TRBV12-3 or TRBV12-4 with TRBJ2-7; D could derive from TRBD1 or TRBD2 (6 bases each). The CDR3 nucleotides are TGTGCCAGCAGCCCCCGGGGGCAATACGAGCAGTACTTC. It specifies CASSPRGQYEQYF.